The TCR beta chain described here comes from a study of blood T cells in healthy people across ages. Primed by a sample-barcoded 5' primer and a J-beta primer mix, a second PCR proceeded for 7 to 11 cycles. Each of the cDNA molecules was tagged by a template-switch adaptor with 12 random nucleotides. TCRdb independently ran MiXCR on the 5' RACE reads; one entry per CDR3 protein. The table shows 650,000 to 1,000,000 distinct CDR3 sequences, with 35% to 60% occurring only once. Regarding the study as a whole: Investigators viewed diversity estimates from one million T cells as underestimates, the study reported.

CDR1 is MNHEY, CDR2 SVGEGT, per germline. V lost 5 bases and J lost 7, with 14 bases in between. This CDR3 has 13 residues. The donors, all healthy, were Caucasians living in Russia, aged roughly 6 to 100. RNA extraction gave at least 5.5 micrograms of total RNA per sample. Of note for this clonotype: Its antigen remains unidentified.

The sample was blood. The chain couples TRBV6-2 or TRBV6-3 to TRBJ1-2; D uncertain. The sequence derives from an elderly man in good health. The chain's CDR3 is CASSDGLRSGYTF. For the CDR3, the DNA is TGTGCCAGCAGTGACGGGCTTCGGTCTGGCTACACCTTC.